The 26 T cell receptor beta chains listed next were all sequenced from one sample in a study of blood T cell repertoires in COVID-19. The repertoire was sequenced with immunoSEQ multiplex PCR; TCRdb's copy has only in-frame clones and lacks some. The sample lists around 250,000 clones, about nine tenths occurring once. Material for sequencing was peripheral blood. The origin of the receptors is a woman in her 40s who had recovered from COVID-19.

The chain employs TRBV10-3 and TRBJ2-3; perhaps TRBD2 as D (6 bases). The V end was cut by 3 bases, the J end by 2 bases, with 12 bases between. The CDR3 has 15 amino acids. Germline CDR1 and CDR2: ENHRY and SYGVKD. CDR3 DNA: TGTGCCATCAGTGATTCAACGCGGGACACAGATACGCAGTATTTT. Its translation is CAISDSTRDTDTQYF.

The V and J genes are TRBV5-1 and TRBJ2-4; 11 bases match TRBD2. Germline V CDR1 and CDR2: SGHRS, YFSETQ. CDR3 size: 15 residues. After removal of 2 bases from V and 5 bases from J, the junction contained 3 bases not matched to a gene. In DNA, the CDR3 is TGCGCCAGCAGCTTCACTAGCGGGAGCCAAAACATTCAGTACTTC. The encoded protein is CASSFTSGSQNIQYF.

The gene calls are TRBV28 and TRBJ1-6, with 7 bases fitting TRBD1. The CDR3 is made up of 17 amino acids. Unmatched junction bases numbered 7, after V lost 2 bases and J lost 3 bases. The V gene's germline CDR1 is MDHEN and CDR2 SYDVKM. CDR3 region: CASSLMERDSYNSPLHF. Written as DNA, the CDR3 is TGTGCCAGCAGTTTAATGGAACGGGACAGCTATAATTCACCCCTCCACTTT. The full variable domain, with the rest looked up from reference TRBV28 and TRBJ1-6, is DVKVTQSSRYLVKRTGEKVFLECVQDMDHENMFWYRQDPGLGLRLIYFSYDVKMKEKGDIPEGYSVSREKKERFSLILESASTNQTSMYLCASSLMERDSYNSPLHFGNGTRLTVT.

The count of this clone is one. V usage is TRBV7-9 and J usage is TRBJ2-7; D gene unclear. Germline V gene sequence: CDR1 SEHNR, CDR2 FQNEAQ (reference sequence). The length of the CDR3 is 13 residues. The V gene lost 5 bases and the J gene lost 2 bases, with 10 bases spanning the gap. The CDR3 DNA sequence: TGTGCCAGCAGCAGACTGATGACCTACGAGCAGTACTTC. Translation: CASSRLMTYEQYF.

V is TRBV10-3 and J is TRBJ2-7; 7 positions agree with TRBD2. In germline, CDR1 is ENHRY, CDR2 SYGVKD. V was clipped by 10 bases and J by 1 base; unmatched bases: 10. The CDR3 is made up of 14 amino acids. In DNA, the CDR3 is TGTGCCAGCGGCGGGCGGGAGACATCCTACGAGCAGTACTTC. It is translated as CASGGRETSYEQYF.

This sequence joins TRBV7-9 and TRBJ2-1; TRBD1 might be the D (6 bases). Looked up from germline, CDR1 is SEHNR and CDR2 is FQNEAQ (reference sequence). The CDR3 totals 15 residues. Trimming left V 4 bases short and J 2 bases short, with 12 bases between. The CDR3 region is CASSSRDKTYNEQFF. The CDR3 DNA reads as TGTGCCAGCAGCTCCCGGGACAAGACCTACAATGAGCAGTTCTTC. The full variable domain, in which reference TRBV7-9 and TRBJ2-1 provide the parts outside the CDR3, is DTGVSQNPRHKITKRGQNVTFRCDPISEHNRLYWYRQTLGQGPEFLTYFQNEAQLEKSRLLSDRFSAERPKGSFSTLEIQRTEQGDSAMYLCASSSRDKTYNEQFFGPGTRLTVL.

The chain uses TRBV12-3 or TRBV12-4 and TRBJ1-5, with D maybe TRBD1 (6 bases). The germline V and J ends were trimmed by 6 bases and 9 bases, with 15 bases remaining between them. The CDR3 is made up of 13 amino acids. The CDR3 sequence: CASRRQVAAPQHF. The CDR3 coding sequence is TGTGCCAGCAGAAGACAGGTCGCAGCGCCCCAGCATTTT.

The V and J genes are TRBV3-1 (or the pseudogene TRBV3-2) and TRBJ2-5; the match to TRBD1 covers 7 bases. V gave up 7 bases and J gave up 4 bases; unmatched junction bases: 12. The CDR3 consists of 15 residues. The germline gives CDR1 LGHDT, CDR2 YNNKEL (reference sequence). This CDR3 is CASKANRGGGETQYF. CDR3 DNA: TGTGCCAGCAAAGCCAACAGGGGTGGAGGAGAGACCCAGTACTTC.

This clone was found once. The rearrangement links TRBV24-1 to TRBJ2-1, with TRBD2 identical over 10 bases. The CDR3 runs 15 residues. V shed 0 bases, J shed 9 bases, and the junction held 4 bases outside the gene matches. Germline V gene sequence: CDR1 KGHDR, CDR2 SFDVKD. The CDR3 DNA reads TGTGCCACCAGTGATTTGCTAGCGGGAGTGGGTGAGCAGTTCTTC. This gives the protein CATSDLLAGVGEQFF.

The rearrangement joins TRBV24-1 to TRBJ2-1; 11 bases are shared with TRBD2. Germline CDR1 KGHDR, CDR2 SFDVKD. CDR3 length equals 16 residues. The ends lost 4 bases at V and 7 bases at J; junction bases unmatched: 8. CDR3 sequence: CATSDLSGRGRNEQFF. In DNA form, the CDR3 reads TGTGCCACCAGTGACCTTAGCGGGAGGGGACGAAATGAGCAGTTCTTC.

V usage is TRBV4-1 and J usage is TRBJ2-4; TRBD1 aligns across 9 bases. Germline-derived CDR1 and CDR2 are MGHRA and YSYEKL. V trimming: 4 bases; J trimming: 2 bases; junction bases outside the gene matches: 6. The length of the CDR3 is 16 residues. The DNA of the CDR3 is TGCGCCAGCAGCCCCGGACAGGGGCCAACCAAAAACATTCAGTACTTC. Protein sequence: CASSPGQGPTKNIQYF.

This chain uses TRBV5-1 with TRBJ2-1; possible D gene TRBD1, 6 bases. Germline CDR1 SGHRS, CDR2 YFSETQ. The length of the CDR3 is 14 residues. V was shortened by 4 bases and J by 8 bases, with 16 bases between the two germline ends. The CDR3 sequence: CASSPAQGGYEQFF. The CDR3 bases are TGCGCCAGCAGCCCAGCACAGGGTGGCTATGAGCAGTTCTTC.

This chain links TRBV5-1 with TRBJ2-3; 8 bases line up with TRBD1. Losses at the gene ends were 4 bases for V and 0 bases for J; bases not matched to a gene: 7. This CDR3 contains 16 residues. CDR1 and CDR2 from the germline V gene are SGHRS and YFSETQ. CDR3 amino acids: CASSRQGISSTDTQYF. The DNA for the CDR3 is TGCGCCAGCAGCCGACAGGGGATTTCCAGCACAGATACGCAGTATTTT. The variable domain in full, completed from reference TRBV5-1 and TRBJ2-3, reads KAGVTQTPRYLIKTRGQQVTLSCSPISGHRSVSWYQQTPGQGLQFLFEYFSETQRNKGNFPGRFSGRQFSNSRSEMNVSTLELGDSALYLCASSRQGISSTDTQYFGPGTRLTVL.

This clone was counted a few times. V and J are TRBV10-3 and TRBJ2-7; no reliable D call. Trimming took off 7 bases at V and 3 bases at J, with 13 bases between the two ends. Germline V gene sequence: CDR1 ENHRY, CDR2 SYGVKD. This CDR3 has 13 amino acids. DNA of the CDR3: TGTGCCATCATGGGCCAGAACCTCTACGAGCAGTACTTC. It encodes CAIMGQNLYEQYF.

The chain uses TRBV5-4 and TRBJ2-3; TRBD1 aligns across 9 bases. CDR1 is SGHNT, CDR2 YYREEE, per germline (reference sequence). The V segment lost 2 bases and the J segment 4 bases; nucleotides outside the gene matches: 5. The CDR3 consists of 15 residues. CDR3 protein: CASSLTGGKADTQYF. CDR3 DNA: TGTGCCAGCAGCTTAACAGGGGGCAAGGCAGATACGCAGTATTTT. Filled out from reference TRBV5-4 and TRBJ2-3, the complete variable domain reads ETGVTQSPTHLIKTRGQQVTLRCSSQSGHNTVSWYQQALGQGPQFIFQYYREEENGRGNFPPRFSGLQFPNYSSELNVNALELDDSALYLCASSLTGGKADTQYFGPGTRLTVL.

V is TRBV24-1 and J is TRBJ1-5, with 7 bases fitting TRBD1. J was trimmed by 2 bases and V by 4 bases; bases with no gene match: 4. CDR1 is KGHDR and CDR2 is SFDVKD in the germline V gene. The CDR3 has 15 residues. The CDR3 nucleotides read TGTGCCACCAGTGACACAGGGGTGGGCAATCAGCCCCAGCATTTT. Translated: CATSDTGVGNQPQHF.

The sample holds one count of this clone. CDR3 region: CASSKEASGRAHNEQFF. The CDR3 DNA reads as TGTGCCAGCAGCAAAGAGGCTAGCGGGAGGGCCCACAATGAGCAGTTCTTC. V usage is TRBV21-1 and J usage is TRBJ2-1; the table's D call, TRBD2, was not checked against the DNA. TRBV21-1 is a listed pseudogene. This CDR3 is built from 17 residues.

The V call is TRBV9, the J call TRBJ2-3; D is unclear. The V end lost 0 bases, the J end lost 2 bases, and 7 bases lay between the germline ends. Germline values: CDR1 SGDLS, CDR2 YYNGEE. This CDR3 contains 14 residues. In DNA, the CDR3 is TGTGCCAGCAGCGTAGATGGCACCACAGATACGCAGTATTTT. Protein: CASSVDGTTDTQYF.

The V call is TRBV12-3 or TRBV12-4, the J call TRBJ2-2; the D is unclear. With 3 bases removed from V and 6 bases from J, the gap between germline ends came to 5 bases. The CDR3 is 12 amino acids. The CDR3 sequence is CASSLAPGELFF. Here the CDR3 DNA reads TGTGCCAGCAGTTTGGCCCCCGGGGAGCTGTTTTTT.

CDR3 protein: CASSPGGVRANTEAFF. DNA for the CDR3: TGCGCCAGCAGCCCGGGAGGTGTCAGGGCGAACACTGAAGCTTTCTTT. The chain employs TRBV5-1 and TRBJ1-1; maybe TRBD1 (5 bases). The CDR3 is 16 residues long. The germline V gene has CDR1 SGHRS and CDR2 YFSETQ. The V and J ends lost 4 bases and 1 base respectively, with 17 bases between them.

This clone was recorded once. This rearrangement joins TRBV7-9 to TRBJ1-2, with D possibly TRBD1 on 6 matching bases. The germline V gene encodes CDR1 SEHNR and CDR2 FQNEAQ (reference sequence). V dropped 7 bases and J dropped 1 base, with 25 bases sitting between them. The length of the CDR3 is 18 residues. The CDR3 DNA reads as TGTGCCAGCACCGACCCCATGCTGGTGGGGGCTAATAACTATGGCTACACCTTC. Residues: CASTDPMLVGANNYGYTF.

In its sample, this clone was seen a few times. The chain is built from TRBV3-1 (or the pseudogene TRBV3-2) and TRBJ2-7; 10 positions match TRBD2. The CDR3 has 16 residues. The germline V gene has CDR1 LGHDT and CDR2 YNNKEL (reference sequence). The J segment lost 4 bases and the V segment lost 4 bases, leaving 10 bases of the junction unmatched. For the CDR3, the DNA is TGTGCCAGCAGCCCGGAAGTGACTAGCGGGCTGTACGAGCAGTACTTC. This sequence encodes CASSPEVTSGLYEQYF.

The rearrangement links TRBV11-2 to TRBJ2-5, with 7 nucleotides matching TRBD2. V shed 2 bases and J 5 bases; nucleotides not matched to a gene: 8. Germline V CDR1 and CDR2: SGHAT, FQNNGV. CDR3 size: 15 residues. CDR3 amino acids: CASSLSLGEGETQYF. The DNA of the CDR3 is TGTGCCAGCAGCTTATCTCTGGGGGAGGGGGAGACCCAGTACTTC.

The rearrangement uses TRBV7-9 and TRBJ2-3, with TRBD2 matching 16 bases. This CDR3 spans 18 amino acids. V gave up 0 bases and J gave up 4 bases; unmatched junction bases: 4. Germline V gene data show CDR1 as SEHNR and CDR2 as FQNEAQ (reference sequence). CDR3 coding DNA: TGTGCCAGCAGCTTAGCATTGGGACTAGCGGGAGGGGCAGATACGCAGTATTTT. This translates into CASSLALGLAGGADTQYF.

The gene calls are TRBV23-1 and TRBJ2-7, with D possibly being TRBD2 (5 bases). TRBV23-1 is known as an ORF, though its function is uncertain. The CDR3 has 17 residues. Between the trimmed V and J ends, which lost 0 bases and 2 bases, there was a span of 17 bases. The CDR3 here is CASSQSGVGSCAYEQYF. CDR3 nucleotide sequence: TGCGCCAGCAGTCAATCCGGCGTGGGGAGTTGCGCCTACGAGCAGTACTTC.

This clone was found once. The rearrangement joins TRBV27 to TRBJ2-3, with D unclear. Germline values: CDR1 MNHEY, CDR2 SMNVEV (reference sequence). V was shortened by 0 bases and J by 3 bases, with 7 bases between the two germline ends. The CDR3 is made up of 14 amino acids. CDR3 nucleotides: TGTGCCAGCAGTTTATCGAGAGAAACAGATACGCAGTATTTT. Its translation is CASSLSRETDTQYF.